One sample yielded the 8 T cell receptor beta chains listed below, sequenced in a study of cytomegalovirus exposure and HLA in healthy donors. 13 Jbeta primers and 60 Vbeta primers were used for the PCR. Clones were sequenced by immunoSEQ multiplex PCR, and TCRdb holds only the in-frame ones, with some missing. The data show approximately 150,000 clones, about three quarters seen once. Sequences were obtained from PBMCs. The source is a woman between 40 and 50 years old in good health and CMV-seropositive.

V and J are TRBV5-1 and TRBJ2-3; 9 positions match TRBD1. V dropped 3 bases and J dropped 5; count of bases not matched to a gene: 10. CDR1 is SGHRS and CDR2 is YFSETQ in the germline V gene. This CDR3 contains 16 residues. The CDR3 DNA sequence: TGCGCCAGCAGCTCTACTGCACAGGGGGCAGGAGATACGCAGTATTTT. Encoded protein: CASSSTAQGAGDTQYF.

The chain carries TRBV2 and TRBJ1-5, with TRBD1 identical over 10 bases. The CDR3 runs 15 residues. Looked up from germline, CDR1 is SNHLY and CDR2 is FYNNEI. Germline trimming cut 8 bases from V and 0 bases from J; bases unmatched to any gene: 4. CDR3 amino acids: CASAGQGISNQPQHF. CDR3 sequence (DNA): TGTGCCAGCGCGGGACAGGGGATTAGCAATCAGCCCCAGCATTTT. Variable domain in full (rest from reference TRBV2 and TRBJ1-5): EPEVTQTPSHQVTQMGQEVILRCVPISNHLYFYWYRQILGQKVEFLVSFYNNEISEKSEIFDDQFSVERPDGSNFTLKIRSTKLEDSAMYFCASAGQGISNQPQHFGDGTRLSIL.

This clone occurred a few times. The V gene is TRBV9, the J gene TRBJ2-6, with TRBD1 identical over 9 bases. Germline assignment: CDR1 SGDLS and CDR2 YYNGEE. The CDR3 is made up of 17 amino acids. The V segment lost 4 bases and the J segment 0 bases; nucleotides outside the gene matches: 5. CDR3 loop: CASSFRDRVSGANVLTF. DNA for the CDR3: TGTGCCAGCAGCTTCCGGGACAGGGTCTCTGGGGCCAACGTCCTGACTTTC.

Concerning this clone itself: The junction shows a germline mismatch at one end, possibly a read error. The gene calls are TRBV7-9 and TRBJ2-7, with 7 nucleotides matching TRBD1. In germline, CDR1 is SEHNR, CDR2 FQNEAQ (reference sequence). The CDR3 runs 13 residues. The CDR3 region has the DNA TGTTCCAGCAGGCACAGGGGCCCCTACGAGCAGTACTTC. This encodes CSSRHRGPYEQYF.

This chain connects TRBV5-5 to TRBJ1-5, with D perhaps TRBD1 (6 bases). CDR1 and CDR2 (germline): SGHKS, YYEKEE (reference sequence). This CDR3 has 15 amino acids. The V and J ends lost 4 bases and 3 bases respectively, with 14 bases between them. The CDR3 loop reads CASSPQGQLNQPQHF. CDR3 DNA sequence: TGTGCCAGCAGCCCGCAGGGACAACTCAATCAGCCCCAGCATTTT.

The rearrangement joins TRBV5-1 to TRBJ2-7; D uncertain. Between the trimmed V and J ends, which lost 5 bases and 0 bases, there was a span of 12 bases. The germline gives CDR1 SGHRS, CDR2 YFSETQ. The CDR3 loop spans 14 amino acids. DNA for the CDR3: TGCGCCAGCAGACCCGAAGGAGCCTCCTACGAGCAGTACTTC. As protein: CASRPEGASYEQYF.

This rearrangement joins TRBV28 to TRBJ1-3; 7 bases are shared with TRBD1. Germline CDR1 and CDR2: MDHEN and SYDVKM. V lost 4 bases to trimming and J lost 2 bases; unmatched junction nucleotides: 5. The length of the CDR3 is 15 residues. The CDR3 bases are TGTGCCAGCAGTTCACAGGGGCTCCCTGGAAACACCATATATTTT. Amino acids: CASSSQGLPGNTIYF.

The V gene is TRBV28, the J gene TRBJ2-7; D gene uncertain. The CDR3 length is 13 residues. Germline values: CDR1 MDHEN, CDR2 SYDVKM. Trimming removed 5 bases from V and 12 bases from J, with 20 bases in between. The CDR3 coding sequence is TGTGCCAGCAGTACCCCTCTGATCCGCCCGGGGTACTTC. It is translated as CASSTPLIRPGYF.